The clone carrying this TCR beta chain was picked up many times. The antigen remains undetermined. CDR3 length: 13 residues. Germline V gene data show CDR1 as MNHEY and CDR2 as SMNVEV (reference sequence). Germline trimming cut 6 bases from V and 4 bases from J; bases unmatched to any gene: 4. This sample is drawn from a study of post-analysis software for immune sequencing data. Points from the study as a whole: The F measure placed samples prepared in the same batch into strongly shared clusters. Controls had lower frequencies than patients of about 5 TRBV segments, which included TRBV5-6, TRBV5-1 and TRBV20-1.

Included in the TCR beta cDNA libraries were unique molecular identifiers. TCRdb analysed the PCR reads with MiXCR anew, one entry per CDR3 protein. The sample holds about 200,000 distinct CDR3 sequences, approximately 28% seen once. The TCR sequence derives from a girl under 18 with multiple sclerosis. This chain connects TRBV27 to TRBJ2-5; 8 bases are a match to TRBD1. The sequenced sample consisted of blood. The CDR3 DNA reads TGTGCCAGCAGCCGACAGGGGTTAGAGACCCAGTACTTC. Protein sequence: CASSRQGLETQYF.